The source of this TCR beta chain is a study of T cell changes during pregnancy in multiple sclerosis. Assay used: immunoSEQ multiplex PCR; TCRdb lists only in-frame clones, some missing. The table records tens of thousands of clones, about 90% of them present only once. The CDR3 totals 13 residues. Germline CDR1 reads MGHDK; CDR2 reads SYGVNS. V was cut by 4 bases and J by 4 bases, with 10 bases left in between. The chain couples TRBV25-1 to TRBJ2-5, with D perhaps matching TRBD2 (5 bases). The receptor was derived from a female donor with multiple sclerosis, enrolled in a pregnancy study. The sequenced sample was CD8+ T cells from peripheral blood mononuclear cells, obtained after pregnancy. CDR3 region: CASSVLAGETQYF. The CDR3 DNA sequence: TGTGCCAGCAGTGTTCTAGCAGGAGAGACCCAGTACTTC.